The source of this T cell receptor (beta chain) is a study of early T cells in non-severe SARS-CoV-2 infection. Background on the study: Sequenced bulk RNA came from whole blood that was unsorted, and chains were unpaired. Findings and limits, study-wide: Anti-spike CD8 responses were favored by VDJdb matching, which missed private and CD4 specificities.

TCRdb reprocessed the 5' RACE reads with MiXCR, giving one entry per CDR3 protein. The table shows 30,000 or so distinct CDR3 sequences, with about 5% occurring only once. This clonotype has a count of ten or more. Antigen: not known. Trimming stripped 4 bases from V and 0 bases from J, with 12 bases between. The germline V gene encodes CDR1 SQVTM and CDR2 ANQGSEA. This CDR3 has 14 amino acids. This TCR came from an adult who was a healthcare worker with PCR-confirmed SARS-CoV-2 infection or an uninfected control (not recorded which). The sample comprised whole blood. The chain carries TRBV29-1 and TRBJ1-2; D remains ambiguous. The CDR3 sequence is CSVAIDGANYGYTF. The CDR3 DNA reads TGCAGCGTTGCGATCGACGGGGCTAACTATGGCTACACCTTC.